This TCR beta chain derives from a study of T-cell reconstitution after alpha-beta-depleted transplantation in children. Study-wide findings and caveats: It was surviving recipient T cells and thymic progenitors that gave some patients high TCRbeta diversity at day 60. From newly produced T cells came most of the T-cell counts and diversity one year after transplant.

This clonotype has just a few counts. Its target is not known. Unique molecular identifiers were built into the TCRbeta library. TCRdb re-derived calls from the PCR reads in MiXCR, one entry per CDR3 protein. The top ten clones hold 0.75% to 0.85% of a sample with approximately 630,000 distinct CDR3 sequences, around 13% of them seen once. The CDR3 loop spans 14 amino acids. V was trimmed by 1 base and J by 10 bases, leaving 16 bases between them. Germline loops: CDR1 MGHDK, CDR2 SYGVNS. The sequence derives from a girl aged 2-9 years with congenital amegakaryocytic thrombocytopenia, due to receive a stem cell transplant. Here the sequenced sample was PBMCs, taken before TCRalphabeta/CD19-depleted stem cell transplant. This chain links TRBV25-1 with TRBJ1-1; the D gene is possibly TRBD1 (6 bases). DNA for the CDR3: TGTGCCAGCAGTGAATCAGGGGTCCATTCGGGAGCTTTCTTT. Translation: CASSESGVHSGAFF. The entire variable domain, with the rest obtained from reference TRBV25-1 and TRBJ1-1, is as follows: EADIYQTPRYLVIGTGKKITLECSQTMGHDKMYWYQQDPGMELHLIHYSYGVNSTEKGDLSSESTVSRIRTEHFPLTLESARPSHTSQYLCASSESGVHSGAFFGQGTRLTVV.